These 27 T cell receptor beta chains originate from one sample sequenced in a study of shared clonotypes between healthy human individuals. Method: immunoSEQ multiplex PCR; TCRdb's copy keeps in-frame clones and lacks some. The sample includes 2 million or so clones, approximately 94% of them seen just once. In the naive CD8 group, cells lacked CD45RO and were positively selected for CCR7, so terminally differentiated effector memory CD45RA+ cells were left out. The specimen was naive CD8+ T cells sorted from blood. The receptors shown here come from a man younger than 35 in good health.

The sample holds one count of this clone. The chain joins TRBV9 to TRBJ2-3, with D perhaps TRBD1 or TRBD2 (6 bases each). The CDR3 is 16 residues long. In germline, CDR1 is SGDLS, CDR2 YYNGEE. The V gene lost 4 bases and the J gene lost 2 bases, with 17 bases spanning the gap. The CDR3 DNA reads TGTGCCAGCAGCTCCGAGGGGGGCGGACTCACAGATACGCAGTATTTT. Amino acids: CASSSEGGGLTDTQYF.

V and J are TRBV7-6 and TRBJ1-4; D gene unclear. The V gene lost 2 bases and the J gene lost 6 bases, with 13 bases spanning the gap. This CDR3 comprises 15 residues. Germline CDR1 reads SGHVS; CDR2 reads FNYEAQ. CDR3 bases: TGTGCCAGCAGCTTAACGGGCGTTTCGGATGAAAAACTGTTTTTT. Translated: CASSLTGVSDEKLFF. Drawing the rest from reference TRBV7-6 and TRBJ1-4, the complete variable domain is GAGVSQSPRYKVTKRGQDVALRCDPISGHVSLYWYRQALGQGPEFLTYFNYEAQQDKSGLPNDRFSAERPEGSISTLTIQRTEQRDSAMYRCASSLTGVSDEKLFFGSGTQLSVL.

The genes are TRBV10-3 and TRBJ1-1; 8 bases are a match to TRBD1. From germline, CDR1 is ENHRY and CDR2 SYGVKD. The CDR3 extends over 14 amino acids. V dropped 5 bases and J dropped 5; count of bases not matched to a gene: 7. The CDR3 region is CAISHGQGYTEAFF. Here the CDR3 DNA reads TGTGCCATCAGTCACGGACAGGGATATACTGAAGCTTTCTTT.

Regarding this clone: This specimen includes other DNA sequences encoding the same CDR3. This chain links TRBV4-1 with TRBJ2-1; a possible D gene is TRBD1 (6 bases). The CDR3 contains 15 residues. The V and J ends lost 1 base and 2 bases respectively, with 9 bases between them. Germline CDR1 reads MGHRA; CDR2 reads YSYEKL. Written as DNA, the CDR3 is TGCGCCAGCAGCCAAGTACAGGGAGCCTACAATGAGCAGTTCTTC. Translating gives CASSQVQGAYNEQFF.

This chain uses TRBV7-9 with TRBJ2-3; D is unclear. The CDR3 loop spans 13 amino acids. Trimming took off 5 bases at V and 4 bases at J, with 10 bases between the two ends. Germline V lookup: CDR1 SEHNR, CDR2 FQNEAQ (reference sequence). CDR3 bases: TGTGCCAGCAGCCCACCCGATTCAGATACGCAGTATTTT. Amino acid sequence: CASSPPDSDTQYF.

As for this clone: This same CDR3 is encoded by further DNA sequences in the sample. The chain's CDR3 is CASSIGGSYGYTF. In DNA, the CDR3 is TGTGCCAGTAGTATAGGAGGGAGCTATGGCTACACCTTC. The V call is TRBV19, the J call TRBJ1-2; D remains unclear. V lost 1 base, J lost 4 bases, and 7 bases lay in between. CDR1 and CDR2 (germline): LNHDA, SQIVND (reference sequence). CDR3 length: 13 residues.

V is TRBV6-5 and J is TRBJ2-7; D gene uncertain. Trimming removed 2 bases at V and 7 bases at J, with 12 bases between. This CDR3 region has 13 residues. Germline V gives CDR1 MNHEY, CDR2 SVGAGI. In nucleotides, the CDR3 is TGTGCCAGCAGTTACGGTGTGGCCGGGGAGCAGTACTTC. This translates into CASSYGVAGEQYF.

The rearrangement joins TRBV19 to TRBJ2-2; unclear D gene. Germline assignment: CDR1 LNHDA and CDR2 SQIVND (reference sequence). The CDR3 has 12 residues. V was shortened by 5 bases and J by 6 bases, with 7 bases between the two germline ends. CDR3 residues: CASSAPPGELFF. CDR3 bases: TGTGCCAGTAGTGCGCCCCCCGGGGAGCTGTTTTTT.

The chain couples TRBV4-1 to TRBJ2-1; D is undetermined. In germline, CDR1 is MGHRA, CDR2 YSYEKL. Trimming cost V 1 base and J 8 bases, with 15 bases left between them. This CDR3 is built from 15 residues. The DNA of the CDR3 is TGCGCCAGCAGCCAAGCCCGCCCGGGCTGGTATGAGCAGTTCTTC. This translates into CASSQARPGWYEQFF.

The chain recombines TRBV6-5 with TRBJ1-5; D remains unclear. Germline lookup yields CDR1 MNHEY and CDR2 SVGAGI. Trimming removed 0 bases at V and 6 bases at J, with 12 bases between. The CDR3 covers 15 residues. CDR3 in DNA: TGTGCCAGCAGTTACTCTGCCTACGGGGTTCAGCCCCAGCATTTT. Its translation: CASSYSAYGVQPQHF.

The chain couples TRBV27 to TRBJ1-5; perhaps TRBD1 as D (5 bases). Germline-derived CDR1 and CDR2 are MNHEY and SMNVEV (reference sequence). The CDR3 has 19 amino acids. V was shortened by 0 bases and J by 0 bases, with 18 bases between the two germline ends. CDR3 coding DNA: TGTGCCAGCAGTTTATCAGGGGAGACCACCTTCTATAGCAATCAGCCCCAGCATTTT. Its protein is CASSLSGETTFYSNQPQHF.

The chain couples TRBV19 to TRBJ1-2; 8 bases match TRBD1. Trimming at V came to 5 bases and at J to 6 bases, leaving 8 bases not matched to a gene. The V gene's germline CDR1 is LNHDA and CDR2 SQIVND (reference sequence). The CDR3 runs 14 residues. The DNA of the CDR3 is TGTGCCAGTAGTTCGACAGGGGTAGGCAATGGCTACACCTTC. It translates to CASSSTGVGNGYTF.

DNA of the CDR3: TGTGCCAGTAGCCTAGGCGACACATCAGCTAACTATGGCTACACCTTC. It yields the protein CASSLGDTSANYGYTF. This sequence joins TRBV19 and TRBJ1-2; D is unclear. The CDR3 spans 16 residues. Trimming cost V 6 bases and J 0 bases, with 17 bases left between them. Germline loops: CDR1 LNHDA, CDR2 SQIVND (reference sequence). Complete variable domain (other parts from reference TRBV19 and TRBJ1-2): DGGITQSPKYLFRKEGQNVTLSCEQNLNHDAMYWYRQDPGQGLRLIYYSQIVNDFQKGDIAEGYSVSREKKESFPLTVTSAQKNPTAFYLCASSLGDTSANYGYTFGSGTRLTVV.

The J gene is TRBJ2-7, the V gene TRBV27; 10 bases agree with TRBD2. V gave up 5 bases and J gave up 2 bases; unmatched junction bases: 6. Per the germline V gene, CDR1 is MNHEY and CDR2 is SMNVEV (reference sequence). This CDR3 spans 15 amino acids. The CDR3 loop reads CASSPNSGGTYEQYF. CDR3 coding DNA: TGTGCCAGCAGTCCCAATAGCGGGGGGACCTACGAGCAGTACTTC.

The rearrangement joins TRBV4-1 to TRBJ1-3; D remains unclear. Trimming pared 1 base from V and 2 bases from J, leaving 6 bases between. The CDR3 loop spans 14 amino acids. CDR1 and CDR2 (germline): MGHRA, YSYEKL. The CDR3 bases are TGCGCCAGCAGCCAAGGGGATCCTGGAAACACCATATATTTT. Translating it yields CASSQGDPGNTIYF.

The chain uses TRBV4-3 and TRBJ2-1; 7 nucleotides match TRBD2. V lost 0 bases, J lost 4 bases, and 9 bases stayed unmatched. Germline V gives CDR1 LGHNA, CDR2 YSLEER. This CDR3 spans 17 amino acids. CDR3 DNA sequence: TGCGCCAGCAGCCAAGATCCGTGGGAGGGGTTATACAATGAGCAGTTCTTC. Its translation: CASSQDPWEGLYNEQFF.

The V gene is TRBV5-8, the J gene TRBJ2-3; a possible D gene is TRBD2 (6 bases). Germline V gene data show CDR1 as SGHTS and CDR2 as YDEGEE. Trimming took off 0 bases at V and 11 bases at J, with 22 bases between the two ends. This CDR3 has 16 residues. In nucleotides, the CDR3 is TGTGCCAGCAGCTTGGCCACGGGAGACATTATGAGGGGGCAGTATTTT. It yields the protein CASSLATGDIMRGQYF.

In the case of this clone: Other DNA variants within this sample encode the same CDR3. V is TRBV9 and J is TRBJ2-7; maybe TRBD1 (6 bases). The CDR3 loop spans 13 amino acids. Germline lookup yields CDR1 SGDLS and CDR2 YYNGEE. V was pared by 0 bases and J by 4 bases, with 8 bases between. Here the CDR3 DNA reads TGTGCCAGCAGCGTAGCTCAGGGGTACGAGCAGTACTTC. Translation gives CASSVAQGYEQYF.

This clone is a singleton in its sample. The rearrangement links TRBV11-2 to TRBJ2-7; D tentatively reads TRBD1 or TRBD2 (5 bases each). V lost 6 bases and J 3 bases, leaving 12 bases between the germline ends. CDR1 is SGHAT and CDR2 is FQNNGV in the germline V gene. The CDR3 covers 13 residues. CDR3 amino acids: CASRWDRDYEQYF. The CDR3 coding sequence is TGTGCCAGCAGATGGGACCGGGACTACGAGCAGTACTTC.

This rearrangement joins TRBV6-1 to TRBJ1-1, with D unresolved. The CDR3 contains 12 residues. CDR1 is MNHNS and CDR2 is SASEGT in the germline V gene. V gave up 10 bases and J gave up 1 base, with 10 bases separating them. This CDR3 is CATLSPNTEAFF. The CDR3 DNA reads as TGTGCCACCCTTAGCCCGAACACTGAAGCTTTCTTT.

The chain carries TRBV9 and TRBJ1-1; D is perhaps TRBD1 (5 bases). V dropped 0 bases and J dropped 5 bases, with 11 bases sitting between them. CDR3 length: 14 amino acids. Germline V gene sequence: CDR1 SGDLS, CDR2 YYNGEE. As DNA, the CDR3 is TGTGCCAGCAGCGTAGACGGGGCTGGGACTGAAGCTTTCTTT. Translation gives CASSVDGAGTEAFF. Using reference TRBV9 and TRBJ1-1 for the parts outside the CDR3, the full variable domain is DSGVTQTPKHLITATGQRVTLRCSPRSGDLSVYWYQQSLDQGLQFLIQYYNGEERAKGNILERFSAQQFPDLHSELNLSSLELGDSALYFCASSVDGAGTEAFFGQGTRLTVV.

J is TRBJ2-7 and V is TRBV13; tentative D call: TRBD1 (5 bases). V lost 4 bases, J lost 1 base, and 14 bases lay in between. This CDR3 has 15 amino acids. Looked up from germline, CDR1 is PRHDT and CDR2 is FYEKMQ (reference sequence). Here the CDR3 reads CASSSTALKSYEQYF. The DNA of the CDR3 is TGTGCCAGCAGCTCGACAGCCCTTAAATCCTACGAGCAGTACTTC.

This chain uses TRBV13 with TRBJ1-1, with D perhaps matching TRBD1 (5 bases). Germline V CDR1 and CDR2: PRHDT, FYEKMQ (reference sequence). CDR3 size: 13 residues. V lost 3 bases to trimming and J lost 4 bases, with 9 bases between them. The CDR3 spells CASSLTGGTEAFF. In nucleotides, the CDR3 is TGTGCCAGCAGCTTGACGGGGGGCACTGAAGCTTTCTTT.

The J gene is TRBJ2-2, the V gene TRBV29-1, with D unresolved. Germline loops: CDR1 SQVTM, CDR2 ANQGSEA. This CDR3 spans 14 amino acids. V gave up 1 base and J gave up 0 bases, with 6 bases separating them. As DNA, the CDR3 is TGCAGCGTTGAAGGGGTGGCGAACACCGGGGAGCTGTTTTTT. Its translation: CSVEGVANTGELFF.

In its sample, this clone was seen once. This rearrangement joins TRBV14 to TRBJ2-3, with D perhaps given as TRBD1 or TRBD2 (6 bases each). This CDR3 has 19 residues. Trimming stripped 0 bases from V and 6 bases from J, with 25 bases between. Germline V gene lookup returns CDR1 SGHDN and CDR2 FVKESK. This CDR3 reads CASSQEWPRDRQEWDTQYF. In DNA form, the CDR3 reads TGTGCCAGCAGCCAAGAGTGGCCGCGGGATAGACAGGAATGGGATACGCAGTATTTT.

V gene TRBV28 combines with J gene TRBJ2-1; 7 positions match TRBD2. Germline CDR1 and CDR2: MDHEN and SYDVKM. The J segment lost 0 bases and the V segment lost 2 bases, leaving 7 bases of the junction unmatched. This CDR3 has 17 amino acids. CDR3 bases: TGTGCCAGCAGTTTAAGGCTAGCGGCGTCCTCCTACAATGAGCAGTTCTTC. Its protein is CASSLRLAASSYNEQFF.

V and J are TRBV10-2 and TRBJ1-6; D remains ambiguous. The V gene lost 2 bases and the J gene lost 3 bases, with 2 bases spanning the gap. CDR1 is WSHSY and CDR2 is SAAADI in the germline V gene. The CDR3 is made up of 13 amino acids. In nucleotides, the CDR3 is TGCGCCAGCAGTGAGAGCTATAATTCACCCCTCCACTTT. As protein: CASSESYNSPLHF.